The clone carrying this T cell receptor beta chain was observed at least ten times. Amplified regions were TCR beta CDR3 sequences from RNA transcripts. The HTBI set primed first-round TCR CDR3 RT-PCR. TCRdb reanalysed the multiplex PCR reads using MiXCR and keeps one entry per CDR3 protein. The data show 650,000 to 850,000 distinct CDR3 sequences, approximately 18% seen once. The data were taken from a study of T cells in Graves' hyperthyroidism and ophthalmopathy. J was trimmed by 0 bases and V by 4 bases; bases with no gene match: 3. Germline V gene lookup returns CDR1 SGHRS and CDR2 YFSETQ. The CDR3 totals 16 residues.

The sample consisted of blood. The clonotype was recovered from a woman aged 50 to 60 with Graves' hyperthyroidism that later progressed to Graves' ophthalmopathy. The chain joins TRBV5-1 to TRBJ2-3; TRBD2 matches 12 bases. The CDR3 region has the DNA TGCGCCAGCAGCAAACTAGCGGGGGGTAGCACAGATACGCAGTATTTT. Translation: CASSKLAGGSTDTQYF.